The 30 T cell receptor beta chains below come from one sample, sequenced in a study of cytomegalovirus exposure and HLA in healthy donors. Both 60 Vbeta primers and 13 Jbeta primers went into the PCR. Method: immunoSEQ multiplex PCR; TCRdb's copy keeps in-frame clones and lacks some. The data contain about 38,000 clones, about nine tenths of them singletons. Source material: PBMCs. The receptors come from a woman in her thirties or forties in good health and CMV-seropositive.

The chain links TRBV9 to TRBJ1-6, with TRBD1 identical over 7 bases. Germline V gene lookup returns CDR1 SGDLS and CDR2 YYNGEE. The CDR3 sequence is 15 residues long. J was trimmed by 7 bases and V by 1 base; bases with no gene match: 5. This CDR3 reads CASSVQGVLNSPLHF. Written as DNA, the CDR3 is TGTGCCAGCAGCGTACAGGGGGTCCTCAATTCACCCCTCCACTTT.

The DNA for the CDR3 is TGCAGTGCCACGGGACAGTACTTC. This sequence encodes CSATGQYF. This chain joins TRBV20-1 and TRBJ2-5, with D perhaps matching TRBD2 (5 bases). The CDR3 totals 8 residues. Germline assignment: CDR1 DFQATT and CDR2 SNEGSKA (reference sequence). V was trimmed by 6 bases and J by 11 bases, leaving 7 bases between them.

The chain has TRBV6-1 and TRBJ2-7; 8 positions match TRBD1. Unmatched junction bases numbered 6, after V lost 8 bases and J lost 0 bases. The CDR3 loop spans 14 amino acids. CDR1 is MNHNS and CDR2 is SASEGT in the germline V gene. The CDR3 reads CASHRGSSSYEQYF. Here the CDR3 DNA reads TGTGCCAGCCACAGGGGGTCTAGCTCCTACGAGCAGTACTTC.

This chain connects TRBV7-9 to TRBJ2-3; D uncertain. Trimming took 3 bases from V and 4 from J, leaving 2 bases between them. CDR3 length equals 11 residues. Germline V lookup: CDR1 SEHNR, CDR2 FQNEAQ (reference sequence). The CDR3 is CASSFSDTQYF. CDR3 coding DNA: TGTGCCAGCAGCTTCTCAGATACGCAGTATTTT.

The J gene is TRBJ2-3, the V gene TRBV5-1; 8 positions agree with TRBD2. The CDR3 sequence is 16 residues long. CDR1 SGHRS and CDR2 YFSETQ come from the germline V gene. Unmatched junction bases numbered 7, after V lost 0 bases and J lost 4 bases. CDR3 nucleotide sequence: TGCGCCAGCAGCTTGGGACTTGCGGGGGGAGCAGATACGCAGTATTTT. This translates into CASSLGLAGGADTQYF. Drawing the rest from reference TRBV5-1 and TRBJ2-3, the complete variable domain is KAGVTQTPRYLIKTRGQQVTLSCSPISGHRSVSWYQQTPGQGLQFLFEYFSETQRNKGNFPGRFSGRQFSNSRSEMNVSTLELGDSALYLCASSLGLAGGADTQYFGPGTRLTVL.

CDR3 in DNA: TGCGCCAGCAGCTTGGGACAGGGGACGGTTGCTGGAAACACCATATATTTT. Its translation: CASSLGQGTVAGNTIYF. The chain joins TRBV5-1 to TRBJ1-3; 8 positions match TRBD1. V was clipped by 0 bases and J by 2 bases; unmatched bases: 7. The CDR3 totals 17 residues. The germline CDR1 and CDR2 sequences are SGHRS and YFSETQ.

This chain uses TRBV5-1 with TRBJ2-2; D is possibly TRBD1 (6 bases). CDR3 length: 15 residues. Germline V CDR1 and CDR2: SGHRS, YFSETQ. V was pared by 0 bases and J by 0 bases, with 6 bases between. The CDR3 is CASSLGTANTGELFF. In DNA form, the CDR3 reads TGCGCCAGCAGCTTGGGGACAGCGAACACCGGGGAGCTGTTTTTT.

V is TRBV21-1 and J is TRBJ2-4; the table names TRBD2, a call not compared with the DNA. TRBV21-1 corresponds to a pseudogene. The CDR3 runs 13 residues. The DNA of the CDR3 is TGTGCCAGCAGCAAAAATACCAAAAACATTCAGTACTTC. This sequence encodes CASSKNTKNIQYF.

The rearrangement joins TRBV7-3 to TRBJ2-5, with D tentatively TRBD1 (6 bases). This CDR3 spans 14 amino acids. CDR1 and CDR2 (germline): SGHTA, FQGTGA. V lost 6 bases, J lost 7 bases, and 18 bases lay in between. CDR3 coding DNA: TGTGCCAGCAGTCAGGGGCGGGCCGCTGGGACCCAGTACTTC. Its protein is CASSQGRAAGTQYF.

This rearrangement joins TRBV5-1 to TRBJ1-3; D gene uncertain. The germline CDR1 and CDR2 sequences are SGHRS and YFSETQ. There are 16 residues in the CDR3. Trimming stripped 0 bases from V and 0 bases from J, with 10 bases between. The CDR3 coding sequence is TGCGCCAGCAGCTTGGGAGGAGAAAGCTCTGGAAACACCATATATTTT. Translated: CASSLGGESSGNTIYF.

The chain has TRBV18 and TRBJ2-4, with D perhaps TRBD2 (7 bases). The CDR3 is made up of 17 amino acids. Trimming removed 0 bases from V and 0 bases from J, with 12 bases in between. Germline CDR1 is KGHSH and CDR2 is LQKENI. The CDR3 region is CASSPPGGGAAKNIQYF. The CDR3 DNA sequence: TGTGCCAGCTCACCACCAGGCGGGGGCGCAGCCAAAAACATTCAGTACTTC.

This chain connects TRBV5-1 to TRBJ2-3; 8 nucleotides align to TRBD2. Germline V gene data show CDR1 as SGHRS and CDR2 as YFSETQ. With V trimmed by 1 base and J by 2 bases, 12 bases remained unmatched. The CDR3 sequence is 18 residues long. The CDR3 coding sequence is TGCGCCAGCAGCTTGACCCCTTACACTAGCGGCTACACAGATACGCAGTATTTT. It is translated as CASSLTPYTSGYTDTQYF.

The genes are TRBV5-1 and TRBJ1-3; D is unresolved. The CDR3 is made up of 15 amino acids. Germline CDR1 and CDR2: SGHRS and YFSETQ. Trimming removed 0 bases from V and 2 bases from J, with 9 bases in between. Here the CDR3 DNA reads TGCGCCAGCAGCTTGGCGAAGGGAGCTGGAAACACCATATATTTT. Protein: CASSLAKGAGNTIYF.

This chain connects TRBV19 to TRBJ1-5; TRBD1 might be the D (6 bases). Trimming took 9 bases from V and 2 from J, leaving 14 bases between them. This CDR3 contains 14 residues. Germline lookup yields CDR1 LNHDA and CDR2 SQIVND (reference sequence). As DNA, the CDR3 is TGTGCCAGCGAACAGGGCTGGGGCAATCAGCCCCAGCATTTT. Protein sequence: CASEQGWGNQPQHF. Filled out from reference TRBV19 and TRBJ1-5, the complete variable domain reads DGGITQSPKYLFRKEGQNVTLSCEQNLNHDAMYWYRQDPGQGLRLIYYSQIVNDFQKGDIAEGYSVSREKKESFPLTVTSAQKNPTAFYLCASEQGWGNQPQHFGDGTRLSIL.

The J gene is TRBJ2-5, the V gene TRBV9; TRBD2 agrees at 12 bases. The J call may not be correct, given that the DNA end is closer to TRBJ2-7. Germline CDR1 and CDR2: SGDLS and YYNGEE. The CDR3 is 14 amino acids. The CDR3 DNA follows: TGTGCCAGCAGCGCTAGCGGGGGGGCCGACGAGCAGTACTTC. Amino acids: CASSASGGADEQYF.

The chain has TRBV5-4 and TRBJ1-2; TRBD1 is a possible D gene (5 bases). This CDR3 is built from 14 residues. Germline CDR1 is SGHNT and CDR2 is YYREEE (reference sequence). The V end lost 4 bases, the J end lost 3 bases, and 13 bases lay between the germline ends. The CDR3 region is CASSGKGVDYGYTF. The CDR3 DNA reads as TGTGCCAGCAGCGGGAAAGGGGTTGACTATGGCTACACCTTC.

This clone turned up a few times. The rearrangement uses TRBV6-5 and TRBJ2-5, with a tentative D call TRBD1 (5 bases). Trimming shortened V by 4 bases and J by 0 bases, and 9 bases separated the two germline ends. Germline V lookup: CDR1 MNHEY, CDR2 SVGAGI. The CDR3 loop spans 14 amino acids. CDR3 coding DNA: TGTGCCAGCAGTTTCCGACAGAACCAAGAGACCCAGTACTTC. It specifies CASSFRQNQETQYF.

J is TRBJ2-7 and V is TRBV23-1; TRBD1 agrees at 12 bases. TRBV23-1 falls under the ORF class, with uncertain function. J gave up 6 bases and V 4 bases, and 10 bases lay outside the gene matches. The CDR3 is 16 residues long. The CDR3, as DNA: TGCGCCAGCAGTCCCGACACGGGACAGGGGGCTACCGAGCAGTACTTC. Encoded protein: CASSPDTGQGATEQYF.

This chain uses TRBV11-2 with TRBJ1-5, with no clear D. The CDR3 consists of 13 residues. The V and J ends lost 0 bases and 9 bases respectively, with 9 bases between them. Germline CDR1 and CDR2: SGHAT and FQNNGV. CDR3 sequence (DNA): TGTGCCAGCAGCTTAGAGGTCGAGTGGCCCCAGCATTTT. It translates to CASSLEVEWPQHF.

The count of this clone is one. The rearrangement uses TRBV4-1 and TRBJ1-2, with 8 bases fitting TRBD1. The CDR3 length is 15 residues. J gave up 5 bases and V 2 bases, and 7 bases lay outside the gene matches. Germline loops: CDR1 MGHRA, CDR2 YSYEKL. The CDR3 nucleotides read TGCGCCAGCAGCCAACAGGGGGCGCAACGGTATGGCTACACCTTC. Its protein product is CASSQQGAQRYGYTF.

The chain employs TRBV6-5 and TRBJ2-5; 8 nucleotides align to TRBD1. CDR3 length: 15 residues. The V and J ends lost 5 bases and 2 bases, in that order; junction bases with no gene match: 7. Germline assignment: CDR1 MNHEY and CDR2 SVGAGI. This CDR3 is CASSLGGTGQETQYF. CDR3 bases: TGTGCCAGCAGTCTAGGGGGGACAGGACAAGAGACCCAGTACTTC.

The V and J genes are TRBV2 and TRBJ1-1; D call uncertain. Per germline, CDR1 SNHLY and CDR2 FYNNEI. The V end was cut by 7 bases, the J end by 7 bases, with 19 bases between. This CDR3 has 14 amino acids. The CDR3 sequence: CASTPEAGGSEAFF. The CDR3 region has the DNA TGTGCCAGCACCCCCGAGGCGGGCGGGAGTGAAGCTTTCTTT.

The chain carries TRBV30 and TRBJ2-5; D not resolved. Per the germline V gene, CDR1 is GTSNPN and CDR2 is SVGIG (reference sequence). The CDR3 runs to 13 residues. Trimming shortened V by 1 base and J by 2 bases, and 8 bases separated the two germline ends. Here the CDR3 reads CAWSAPVQETQYF. In nucleotides, the CDR3 is TGTGCCTGGAGTGCGCCGGTACAAGAGACCCAGTACTTC.

The J gene is TRBJ1-2, the V gene TRBV19; D is possibly TRBD1 (5 bases). V gave up 4 bases and J gave up 4 bases, with 16 bases separating them. There are 15 residues in the CDR3. Germline CDR1 reads LNHDA; CDR2 reads SQIVND (reference sequence). This chain's CDR3 is CASSTTYGGSYGYTF. DNA for the CDR3: TGTGCCAGTAGTACCACTTACGGGGGATCCTATGGCTACACCTTC.

V is TRBV18 and J is TRBJ2-6, with a possible D match to TRBD2 (5 bases). Per the germline V gene, CDR1 is KGHSH and CDR2 is LQKENI. The CDR3 has 19 residues. Between the trimmed V and J ends, which lost 2 bases and 1 base, there was a span of 18 bases. The CDR3 nucleotides are TGTGCCAGCTCACCATACGGGGTCGTCCCCCAATCTGGGGCCAACGTCCTGACTTTC. Residues: CASSPYGVVPQSGANVLTF.

The chain recombines TRBV28 with TRBJ1-4; D remains unclear. V lost 7 bases to trimming and J lost 5 bases, with 17 bases between them. Germline-derived CDR1 and CDR2 are MDHEN and SYDVKM. This CDR3 has 15 amino acids. This CDR3 reads CASIASPGNNEKLFF. CDR3 nucleotide sequence: TGTGCCAGCATCGCTAGCCCGGGGAACAATGAAAAACTGTTTTTT. Together with reference TRBV28 and TRBJ1-4, the CDR3 gives the full variable domain: DVKVTQSSRYLVKRTGEKVFLECVQDMDHENMFWYRQDPGLGLRLIYFSYDVKMKEKGDIPEGYSVSREKKERFSLILESASTNQTSMYLCASIASPGNNEKLFFGSGTQLSVL.

V gene TRBV5-4 combines with J gene TRBJ1-3; TRBD1 matches 12 bases. Germline trimming cut 4 bases from V and 4 bases from J; bases unmatched to any gene: 6. The CDR3 is 16 amino acids. Germline V gene data show CDR1 as SGHNT and CDR2 as YYREEE (reference sequence). The CDR3 DNA reads as TGTGCCAGCAGCGCCGGGACAGGGGGCGCGGGAAACACCATATATTTT. Translating gives CASSAGTGGAGNTIYF.

The genes are TRBV5-6 and TRBJ2-5, with D maybe TRBD1 (7 bases). Trimming left V 4 bases short and J 1 base short, with 14 bases between. CDR1 SGHDT and CDR2 YYEEEE come from the germline V gene. The CDR3 has 15 amino acids. In DNA, the CDR3 is TGTGCCAGCAGCCCAGGGGGGCGGTCCCAAGAGACCCAGTACTTC. Translation gives CASSPGGRSQETQYF.

The chain recombines TRBV5-5 with TRBJ2-3; a weak D match, TRBD1 (5 bases). Germline assignment: CDR1 SGHKS and CDR2 YYEKEE (reference sequence). V lost 1 base and J lost 4, with 10 bases in between. This CDR3 contains 14 residues. CDR3 DNA sequence: TGTGCCAGCAGCTTGTCAGGGTGGGCAGATACGCAGTATTTT. This codes for CASSLSGWADTQYF. Full variable domain (missing parts from reference TRBV5-5 and TRBJ2-3): DAGVTQSPTHLIKTRGQQVTLRCSPISGHKSVSWYQQVLGQGPQFIFQYYEKEERGRGNFPDRFSARQFPNYSSELNVNALLLGDSALYLCASSLSGWADTQYFGPGTRLTVL.

This sequence joins TRBV4-1 and TRBJ1-4; TRBD1 might be the D (6 bases). The ends were cut back, 1 base at V and 0 bases at J, with 9 bases in the middle. Germline V gives CDR1 MGHRA, CDR2 YSYEKL. This CDR3 comprises 16 residues. CDR3 DNA: TGCGCCAGCAGCCAAGGGACAGTTGCAACTAATGAAAAACTGTTTTTT. It encodes CASSQGTVATNEKLFF.